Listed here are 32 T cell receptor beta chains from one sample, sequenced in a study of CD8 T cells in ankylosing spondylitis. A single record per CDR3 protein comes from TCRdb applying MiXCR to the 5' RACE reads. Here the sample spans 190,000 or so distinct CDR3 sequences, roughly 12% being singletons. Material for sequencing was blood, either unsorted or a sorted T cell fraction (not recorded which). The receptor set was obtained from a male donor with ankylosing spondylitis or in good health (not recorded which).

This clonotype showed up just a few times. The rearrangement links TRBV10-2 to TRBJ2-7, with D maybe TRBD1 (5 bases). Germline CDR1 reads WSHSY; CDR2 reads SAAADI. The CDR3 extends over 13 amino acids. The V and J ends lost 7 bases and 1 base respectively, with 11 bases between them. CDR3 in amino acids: CASMDTLSYEQYF. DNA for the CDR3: TGCGCCAGCATGGACACTCTTTCCTACGAGCAGTACTTC.

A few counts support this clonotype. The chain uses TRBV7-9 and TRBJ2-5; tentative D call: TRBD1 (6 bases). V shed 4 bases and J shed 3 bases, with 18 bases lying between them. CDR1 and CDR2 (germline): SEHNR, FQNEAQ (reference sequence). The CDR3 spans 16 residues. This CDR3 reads CASSSTLQGWKETQYF. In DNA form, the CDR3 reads TGTGCCAGCAGCTCAACCCTACAGGGTTGGAAAGAGACCCAGTACTTC.

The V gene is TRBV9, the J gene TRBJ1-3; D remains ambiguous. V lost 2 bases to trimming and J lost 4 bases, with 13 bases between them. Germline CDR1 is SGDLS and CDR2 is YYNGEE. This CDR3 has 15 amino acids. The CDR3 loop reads CASSVGSGPGNTIYF. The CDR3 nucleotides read TGTGCCAGCAGCGTCGGGTCTGGGCCAGGAAACACCATATATTTT.

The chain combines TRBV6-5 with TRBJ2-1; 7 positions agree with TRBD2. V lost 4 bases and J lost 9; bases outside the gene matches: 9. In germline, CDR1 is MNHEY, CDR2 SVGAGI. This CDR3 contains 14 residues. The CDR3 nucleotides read TGTGCCAGCAGTTGGAGGGAGGGTCCGTGTGAGCAGTTCTTC. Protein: CASSWREGPCEQFF.

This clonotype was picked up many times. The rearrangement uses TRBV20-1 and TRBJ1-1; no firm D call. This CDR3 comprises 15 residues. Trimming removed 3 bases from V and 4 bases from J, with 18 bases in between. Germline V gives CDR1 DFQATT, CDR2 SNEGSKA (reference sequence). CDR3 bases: TGCAGTGCTAGTCTCTCCCGATGGCTGGGCACTGAAGCTTTCTTT. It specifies CSASLSRWLGTEAFF.

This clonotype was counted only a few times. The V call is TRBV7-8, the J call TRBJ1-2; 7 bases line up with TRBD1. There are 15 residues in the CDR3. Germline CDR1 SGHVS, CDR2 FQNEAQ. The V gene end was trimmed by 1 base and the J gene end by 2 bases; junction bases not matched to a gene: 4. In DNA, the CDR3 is TGTGCCAGCAGCTTAGGTGTAGGGGGCAACTATGGCTACACCTTC. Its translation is CASSLGVGGNYGYTF. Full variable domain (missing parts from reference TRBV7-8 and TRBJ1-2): GAGVSQSPRYKVAKRGQDVALRCDPISGHVSLFWYQQALGQGPEFLTYFQNEAQLDKSGLPSDRFFAERPEGSVSTLKIQRTQQEDSAVYLCASSLGVGGNYGYTFGSGTRLTVV.

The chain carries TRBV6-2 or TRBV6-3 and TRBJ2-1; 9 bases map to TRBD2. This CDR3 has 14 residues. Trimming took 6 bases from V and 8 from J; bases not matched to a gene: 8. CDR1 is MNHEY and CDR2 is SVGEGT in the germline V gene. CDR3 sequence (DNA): TGTGCCAGCAGAGAGCGGGGGGTTAGGGATGAGCAGTTCTTC. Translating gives CASRERGVRDEQFF.

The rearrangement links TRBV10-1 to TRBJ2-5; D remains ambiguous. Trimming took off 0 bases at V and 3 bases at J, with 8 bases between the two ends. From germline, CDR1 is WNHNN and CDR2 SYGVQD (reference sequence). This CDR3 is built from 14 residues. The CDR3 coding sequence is TGCGCCAGCAGTGAGTCCGGCAGTAAAGAGACCCAGTACTTC. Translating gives CASSESGSKETQYF.

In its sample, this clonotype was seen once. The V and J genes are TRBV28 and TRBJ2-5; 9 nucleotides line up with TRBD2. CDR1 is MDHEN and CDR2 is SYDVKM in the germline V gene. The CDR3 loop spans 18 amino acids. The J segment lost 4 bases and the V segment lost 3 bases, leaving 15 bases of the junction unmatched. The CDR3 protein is CASSFGGRAGGGGETQYF. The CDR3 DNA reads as TGTGCCAGCAGTTTCGGCGGGAGGGCCGGGGGAGGAGGAGAGACCCAGTACTTC. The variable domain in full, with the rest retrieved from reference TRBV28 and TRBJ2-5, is DVKVTQSSRYLVKRTGEKVFLECVQDMDHENMFWYRQDPGLGLRLIYFSYDVKMKEKGDIPEGYSVSREKKERFSLILESASTNQTSMYLCASSFGGRAGGGGETQYFGPGTRLLVL.

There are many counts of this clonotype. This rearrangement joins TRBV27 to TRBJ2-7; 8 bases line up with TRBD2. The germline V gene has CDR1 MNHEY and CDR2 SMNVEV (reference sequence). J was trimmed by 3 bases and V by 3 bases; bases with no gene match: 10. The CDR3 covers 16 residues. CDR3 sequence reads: CASSFSAGASYYEQYF. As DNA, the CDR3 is TGTGCCAGCAGTTTTTCAGCGGGAGCTTCGTACTACGAGCAGTACTTC.

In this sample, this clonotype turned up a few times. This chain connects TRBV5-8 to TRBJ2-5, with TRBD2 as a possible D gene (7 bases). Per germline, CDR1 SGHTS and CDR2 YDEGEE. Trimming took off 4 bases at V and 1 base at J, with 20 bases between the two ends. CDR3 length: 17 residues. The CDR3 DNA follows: TGTGCCAGCAGCCCGAGGGGGAGGCTAGCGGTCCAAGAGACCCAGTACTTC. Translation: CASSPRGRLAVQETQYF.

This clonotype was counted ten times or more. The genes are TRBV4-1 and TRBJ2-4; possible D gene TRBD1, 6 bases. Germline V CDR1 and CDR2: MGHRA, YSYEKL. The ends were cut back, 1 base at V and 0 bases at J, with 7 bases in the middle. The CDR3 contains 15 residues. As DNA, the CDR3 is TGCGCCAGCAGCCAAGGGACAGTAGCCAAAAACATTCAGTACTTC. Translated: CASSQGTVAKNIQYF.

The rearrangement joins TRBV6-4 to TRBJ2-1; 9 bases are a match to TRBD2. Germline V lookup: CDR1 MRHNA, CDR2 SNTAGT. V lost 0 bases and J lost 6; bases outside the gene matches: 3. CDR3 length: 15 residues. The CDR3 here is CASSDSETSGNEQFF. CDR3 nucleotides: TGTGCCAGCAGTGACTCGGAGACTAGCGGCAATGAGCAGTTCTTC.

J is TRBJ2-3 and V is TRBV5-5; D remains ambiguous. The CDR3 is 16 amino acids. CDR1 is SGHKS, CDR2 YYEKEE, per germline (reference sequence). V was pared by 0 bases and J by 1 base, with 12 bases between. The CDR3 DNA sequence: TGTGCCAGCAGCTTGGTACGTCCCCAAGGCACAGATACGCAGTATTTT. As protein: CASSLVRPQGTDTQYF.

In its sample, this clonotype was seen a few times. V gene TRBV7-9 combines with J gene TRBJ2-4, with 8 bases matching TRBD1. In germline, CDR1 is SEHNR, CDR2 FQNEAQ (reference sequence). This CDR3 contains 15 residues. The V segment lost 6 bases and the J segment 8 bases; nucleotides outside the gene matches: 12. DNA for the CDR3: TGTGCCAGCAGTTCCCCTGGACAGGGACGGGACATTCAGTACTTC. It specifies CASSSPGQGRDIQYF.

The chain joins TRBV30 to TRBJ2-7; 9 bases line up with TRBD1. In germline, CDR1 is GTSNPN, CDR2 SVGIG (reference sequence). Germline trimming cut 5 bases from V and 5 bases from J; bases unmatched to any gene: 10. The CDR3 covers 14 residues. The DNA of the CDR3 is TGTGCCTGGGCATTGGGACAGGGCATCCACGAGCAGTACTTC. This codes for CAWALGQGIHEQYF.

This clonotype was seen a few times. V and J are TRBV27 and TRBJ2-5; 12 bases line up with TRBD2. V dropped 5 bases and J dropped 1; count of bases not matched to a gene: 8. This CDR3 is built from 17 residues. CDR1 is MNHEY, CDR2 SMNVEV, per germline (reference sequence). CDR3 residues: CASSPQLAGGTQETQYF. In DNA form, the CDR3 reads TGTGCCAGCAGTCCTCAACTAGCGGGAGGAACCCAAGAGACCCAGTACTTC.

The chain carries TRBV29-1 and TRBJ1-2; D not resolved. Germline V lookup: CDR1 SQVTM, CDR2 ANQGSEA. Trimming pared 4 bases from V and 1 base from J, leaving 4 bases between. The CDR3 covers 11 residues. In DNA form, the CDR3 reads TGCAGCGTTGTGTTTAACTATGGCTACACCTTC. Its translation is CSVVFNYGYTF. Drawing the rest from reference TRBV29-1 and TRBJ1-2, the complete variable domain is SAVISQKPSRDICQRGTSLTIQCQVDSQVTMMFWYRQQPGQSLTLIATANQGSEATYESGFVIDKFPISRPNLTFSTLTVSNMSPEDSSIYLCSVVFNYGYTFGSGTRLTVV.

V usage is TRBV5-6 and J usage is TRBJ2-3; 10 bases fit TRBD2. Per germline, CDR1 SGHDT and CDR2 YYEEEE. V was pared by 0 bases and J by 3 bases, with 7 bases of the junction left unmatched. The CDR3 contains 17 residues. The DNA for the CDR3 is TGTGCCAGCAGCTTGGATGCTAGCGGGGGTGAAACAGATACGCAGTATTTT. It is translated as CASSLDASGGETDTQYF. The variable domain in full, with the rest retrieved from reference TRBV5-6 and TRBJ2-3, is DAGVTQSPTHLIKTRGQQVTLRCSPKSGHDTVSWYQQALGQGPQFIFQYYEEEERQRGNFPDRFSGHQFPNYSSELNVNALLLGDSALYLCASSLDASGGETDTQYFGPGTRLTVL.

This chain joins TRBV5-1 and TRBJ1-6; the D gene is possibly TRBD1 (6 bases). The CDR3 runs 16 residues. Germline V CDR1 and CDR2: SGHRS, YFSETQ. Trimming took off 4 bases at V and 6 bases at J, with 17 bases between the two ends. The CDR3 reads CASSPLDEGVNSPLHF. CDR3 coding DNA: TGCGCCAGCAGCCCGCTCGACGAGGGGGTTAATTCACCCCTCCACTTT.

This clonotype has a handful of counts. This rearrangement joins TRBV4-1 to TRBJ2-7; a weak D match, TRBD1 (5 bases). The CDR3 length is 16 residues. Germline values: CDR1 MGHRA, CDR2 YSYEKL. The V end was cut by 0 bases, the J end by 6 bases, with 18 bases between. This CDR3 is CASSQDQERWGLEQYF. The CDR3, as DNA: TGCGCCAGCAGCCAAGACCAGGAAAGGTGGGGCCTCGAGCAGTACTTC.

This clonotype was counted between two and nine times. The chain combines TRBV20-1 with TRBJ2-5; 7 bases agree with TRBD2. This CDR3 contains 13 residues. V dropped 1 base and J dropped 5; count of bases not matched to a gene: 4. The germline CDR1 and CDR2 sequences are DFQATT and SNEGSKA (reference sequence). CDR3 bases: TGCAGTGCTAGAGGGACTAGTGTGGAGACCCAGTACTTC. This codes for CSARGTSVETQYF.

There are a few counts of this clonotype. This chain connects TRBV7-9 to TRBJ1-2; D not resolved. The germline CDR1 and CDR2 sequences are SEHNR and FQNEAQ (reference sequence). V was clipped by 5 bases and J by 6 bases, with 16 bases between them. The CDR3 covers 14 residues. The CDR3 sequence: CASSPPAGLNGYTF. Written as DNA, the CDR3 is TGTGCCAGCAGCCCCCCGGCGGGCCTCAATGGCTACACCTTC.

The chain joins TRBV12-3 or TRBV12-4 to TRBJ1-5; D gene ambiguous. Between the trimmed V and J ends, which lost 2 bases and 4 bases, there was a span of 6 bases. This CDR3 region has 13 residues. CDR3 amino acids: CASSLMENQPQHF. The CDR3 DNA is TGTGCCAGCAGTTTAATGGAGAATCAGCCCCAGCATTTT.

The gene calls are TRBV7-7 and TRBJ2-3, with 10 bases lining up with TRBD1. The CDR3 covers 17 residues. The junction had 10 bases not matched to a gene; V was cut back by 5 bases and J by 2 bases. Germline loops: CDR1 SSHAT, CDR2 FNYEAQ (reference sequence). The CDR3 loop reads CASSPTGTGEVTDTQYF. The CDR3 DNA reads TGTGCCAGCAGCCCAACGGGGACAGGGGAGGTCACAGATACGCAGTATTTT.

The CDR3: CASSLEATTSYNEQFF. The CDR3, as DNA: TGTGCCAGCAGCTTAGAGGCGACTACCTCATACAATGAGCAGTTCTTC. V usage is TRBV11-2 and J usage is TRBJ2-1, with D tentatively TRBD2 (5 bases). Germline V gene data show CDR1 as SGHAT and CDR2 as FQNNGV. V shed 0 bases and J shed 4 bases, with 13 bases lying between them. The CDR3 is 16 amino acids.

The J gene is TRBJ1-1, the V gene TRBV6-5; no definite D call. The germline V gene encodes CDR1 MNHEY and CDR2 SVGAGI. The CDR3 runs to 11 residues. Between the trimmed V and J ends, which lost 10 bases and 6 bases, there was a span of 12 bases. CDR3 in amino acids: CAIAVGAEAFF. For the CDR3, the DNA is TGTGCCATCGCGGTCGGGGCTGAAGCTTTCTTT.

The CDR3 DNA reads as TGTGCCAGCAGCCCCCACAGGGGGATCTCTGGAAACACCATATATTTT. Amino acids: CASSPHRGISGNTIYF. The V gene is TRBV9, the J gene TRBJ1-3; 8 bases match TRBD1. Trimming cost V 4 bases and J 0 bases; bases outside gene matches: 6. Germline V gene sequence: CDR1 SGDLS, CDR2 YYNGEE. The CDR3 contains 16 residues.

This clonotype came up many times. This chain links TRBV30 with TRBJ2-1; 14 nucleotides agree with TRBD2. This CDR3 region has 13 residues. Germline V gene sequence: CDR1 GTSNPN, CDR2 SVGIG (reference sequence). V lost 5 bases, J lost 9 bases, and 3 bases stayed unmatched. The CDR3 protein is CAWGGLAGVEQFF. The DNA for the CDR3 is TGTGCCTGGGGGGGACTAGCGGGAGTTGAGCAGTTCTTC.

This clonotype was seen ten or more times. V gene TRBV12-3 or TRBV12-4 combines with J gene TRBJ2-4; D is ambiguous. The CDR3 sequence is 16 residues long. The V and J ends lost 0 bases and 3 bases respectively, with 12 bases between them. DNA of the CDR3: TGTGCCAGCAGTTTAGCGATACCCAGCTTCAAAAACATTCAGTACTTC. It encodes CASSLAIPSFKNIQYF.

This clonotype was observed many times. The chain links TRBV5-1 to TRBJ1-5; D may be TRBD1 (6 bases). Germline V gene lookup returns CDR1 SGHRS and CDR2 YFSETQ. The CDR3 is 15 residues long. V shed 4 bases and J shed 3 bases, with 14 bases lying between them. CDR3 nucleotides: TGCGCCAGCAGCCTACTGGGACACAACAATCAGCCCCAGCATTTT. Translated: CASSLLGHNNQPQHF.

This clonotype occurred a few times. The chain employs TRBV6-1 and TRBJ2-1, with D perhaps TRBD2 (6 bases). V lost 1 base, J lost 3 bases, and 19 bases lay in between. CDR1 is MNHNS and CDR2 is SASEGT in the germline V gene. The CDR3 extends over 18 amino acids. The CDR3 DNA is TGTGCCAGCAGTGAAGTGGGAGACTCCGCGGGGTACTACAATGAGCAGTTCTTC. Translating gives CASSEVGDSAGYYNEQFF.